These 5 T cell receptor beta chains originate from one sample sequenced in a study of T cell responses to AZD1222 COVID-19 vaccine. Sequencing was performed with immunoSEQ multiplex PCR; in TCRdb, only in-frame clones are kept and a portion is missing. Of around 140,000 clones listed, 80% to 95% are singletons. The source material was peripheral blood, sampled 28 days after the second AZD1222 dose. The source is an adult who received the AZD1222 COVID-19 vaccine.

The chain couples TRBV7-6 to TRBJ2-6; D tentatively fits TRBD1 or TRBD2 (5 bases each). The V and J ends lost 6 bases and 1 base respectively, with 31 bases between them. The CDR3 loop spans 22 amino acids. Germline CDR1 and CDR2: SGHVS and FNYEAQ. Here the CDR3 reads CASSQNEGFRVNDGSGANVLTF. CDR3 DNA: TGTGCCAGCAGTCAGAATGAGGGTTTCAGGGTTAACGACGGGTCTGGGGCCAACGTCCTGACTTTC.

The genes are TRBV6-5 and TRBJ1-1, with a tentative D call TRBD1 (5 bases). Trimming removed 6 bases from V and 1 base from J, with 12 bases in between. The CDR3 contains 14 residues. Germline CDR1 and CDR2: MNHEY and SVGAGI. This CDR3 is CASRLGVGNTEAFF. The CDR3 DNA reads as TGTGCCAGCAGATTAGGGGTTGGGAACACTGAAGCTTTCTTT.

The chain couples TRBV5-6 to TRBJ1-2; D uncertain. Germline CDR1 and CDR2: SGHDT and YYEEEE. V lost 4 bases, J lost 13 bases, and 17 bases lay in between. This CDR3 contains 12 residues. This CDR3 is CASSRRLLGGTF. CDR3 nucleotide sequence: TGTGCCAGCAGCCGACGGCTCCTCGGTGGCACCTTC.

This sequence joins TRBV2 and TRBJ2-4; D remains ambiguous. The CDR3 is 16 amino acids. Germline loops: CDR1 SNHLY, CDR2 FYNNEI. V was trimmed by 7 bases and J by 0 bases, leaving 16 bases between them. The CDR3 is CASTPHTGVAKNIQYF. CDR3 bases: TGTGCCAGCACTCCCCACACTGGAGTAGCCAAAAACATTCAGTACTTC.

This clone was seen a handful of times. This rearrangement joins TRBV6-1 to TRBJ1-6; no reliable D call. V was trimmed by 0 bases and J by 4 bases, leaving 10 bases between them. CDR3 length: 16 residues. Looked up from germline, CDR1 is MNHNS and CDR2 is SASEGT. CDR3 region: CASSEASSGYNSPLHF. The CDR3 coding sequence is TGTGCCAGCAGTGAAGCGTCGTCAGGTTATAATTCACCCCTCCACTTT.